There are many counts of the clone carrying this T cell receptor beta chain. Its specificity is unknown. For TCR beta, libraries came from quantitative 5'-RACE with molecular barcodes. A single record per CDR3 protein comes from TCRdb applying MiXCR to the 5' RACE reads. This table holds about 130,000 distinct CDR3 sequences, around 9% found once. This sample was included in a study of CD8 T cells in ankylosing spondylitis. Germline CDR1 is LGHDT and CDR2 is YNNKEL (reference sequence). V was shortened by 1 base and J by 10 bases, with 5 bases between the two germline ends. This CDR3 contains 12 residues. Overall study findings and caveats: Reportedly, matched ankylosing spondylitis synovial fluid was significantly enriched for disease-linked clones.

The source is a male donor with ankylosing spondylitis or in good health (not recorded which). The material sequenced was blood, either unsorted or a sorted T cell fraction (not recorded which). V and J are TRBV3-1 and TRBJ1-6; no definite D call. The DNA for the CDR3 is TGTGCCAGCAGCCAAGTGAGCTCACCCCTCCACTTT. Translated, it gives CASSQVSSPLHF.